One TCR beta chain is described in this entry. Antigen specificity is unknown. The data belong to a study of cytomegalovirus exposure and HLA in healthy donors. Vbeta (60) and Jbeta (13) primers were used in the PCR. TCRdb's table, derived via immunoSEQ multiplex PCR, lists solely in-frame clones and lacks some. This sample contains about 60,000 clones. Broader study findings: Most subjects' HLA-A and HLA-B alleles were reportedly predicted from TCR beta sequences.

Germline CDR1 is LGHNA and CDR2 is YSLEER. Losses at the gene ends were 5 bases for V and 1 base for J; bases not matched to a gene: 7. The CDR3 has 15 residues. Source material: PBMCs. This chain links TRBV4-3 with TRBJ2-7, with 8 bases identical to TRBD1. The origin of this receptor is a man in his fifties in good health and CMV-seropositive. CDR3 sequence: CASSDGTGLSYEQYF. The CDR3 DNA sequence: TGCGCCAGCAGCGACGGGACAGGCCTTTCCTACGAGCAGTACTTC.